This TCR beta chain came from a study of CDR3 diversity in severe acne. One entry per CDR3 protein results from TCRdb running MiXCR on the PCR reads. The sample holds about 98,000 distinct CDR3 sequences, about half seen once. Many counts were recorded for this clonotype. The CDR3 is made up of 19 amino acids. Germline-derived CDR1 and CDR2 are SGHVS and FNYEAQ. V lost 5 bases, J lost 5 bases, and 27 bases lay in between. This TCR was recovered from a male donor with acne. Material for sequencing was blood. This rearrangement joins TRBV7-6 to TRBJ2-2, with D possibly called TRBD1 or TRBD2 (6 bases each). This CDR3 is CASSPAVSGGALETGELFF. Written as DNA, the CDR3 is TGTGCCAGCAGCCCCGCGGTCTCCGGGGGCGCATTGGAGACCGGGGAGCTGTTTTTT.